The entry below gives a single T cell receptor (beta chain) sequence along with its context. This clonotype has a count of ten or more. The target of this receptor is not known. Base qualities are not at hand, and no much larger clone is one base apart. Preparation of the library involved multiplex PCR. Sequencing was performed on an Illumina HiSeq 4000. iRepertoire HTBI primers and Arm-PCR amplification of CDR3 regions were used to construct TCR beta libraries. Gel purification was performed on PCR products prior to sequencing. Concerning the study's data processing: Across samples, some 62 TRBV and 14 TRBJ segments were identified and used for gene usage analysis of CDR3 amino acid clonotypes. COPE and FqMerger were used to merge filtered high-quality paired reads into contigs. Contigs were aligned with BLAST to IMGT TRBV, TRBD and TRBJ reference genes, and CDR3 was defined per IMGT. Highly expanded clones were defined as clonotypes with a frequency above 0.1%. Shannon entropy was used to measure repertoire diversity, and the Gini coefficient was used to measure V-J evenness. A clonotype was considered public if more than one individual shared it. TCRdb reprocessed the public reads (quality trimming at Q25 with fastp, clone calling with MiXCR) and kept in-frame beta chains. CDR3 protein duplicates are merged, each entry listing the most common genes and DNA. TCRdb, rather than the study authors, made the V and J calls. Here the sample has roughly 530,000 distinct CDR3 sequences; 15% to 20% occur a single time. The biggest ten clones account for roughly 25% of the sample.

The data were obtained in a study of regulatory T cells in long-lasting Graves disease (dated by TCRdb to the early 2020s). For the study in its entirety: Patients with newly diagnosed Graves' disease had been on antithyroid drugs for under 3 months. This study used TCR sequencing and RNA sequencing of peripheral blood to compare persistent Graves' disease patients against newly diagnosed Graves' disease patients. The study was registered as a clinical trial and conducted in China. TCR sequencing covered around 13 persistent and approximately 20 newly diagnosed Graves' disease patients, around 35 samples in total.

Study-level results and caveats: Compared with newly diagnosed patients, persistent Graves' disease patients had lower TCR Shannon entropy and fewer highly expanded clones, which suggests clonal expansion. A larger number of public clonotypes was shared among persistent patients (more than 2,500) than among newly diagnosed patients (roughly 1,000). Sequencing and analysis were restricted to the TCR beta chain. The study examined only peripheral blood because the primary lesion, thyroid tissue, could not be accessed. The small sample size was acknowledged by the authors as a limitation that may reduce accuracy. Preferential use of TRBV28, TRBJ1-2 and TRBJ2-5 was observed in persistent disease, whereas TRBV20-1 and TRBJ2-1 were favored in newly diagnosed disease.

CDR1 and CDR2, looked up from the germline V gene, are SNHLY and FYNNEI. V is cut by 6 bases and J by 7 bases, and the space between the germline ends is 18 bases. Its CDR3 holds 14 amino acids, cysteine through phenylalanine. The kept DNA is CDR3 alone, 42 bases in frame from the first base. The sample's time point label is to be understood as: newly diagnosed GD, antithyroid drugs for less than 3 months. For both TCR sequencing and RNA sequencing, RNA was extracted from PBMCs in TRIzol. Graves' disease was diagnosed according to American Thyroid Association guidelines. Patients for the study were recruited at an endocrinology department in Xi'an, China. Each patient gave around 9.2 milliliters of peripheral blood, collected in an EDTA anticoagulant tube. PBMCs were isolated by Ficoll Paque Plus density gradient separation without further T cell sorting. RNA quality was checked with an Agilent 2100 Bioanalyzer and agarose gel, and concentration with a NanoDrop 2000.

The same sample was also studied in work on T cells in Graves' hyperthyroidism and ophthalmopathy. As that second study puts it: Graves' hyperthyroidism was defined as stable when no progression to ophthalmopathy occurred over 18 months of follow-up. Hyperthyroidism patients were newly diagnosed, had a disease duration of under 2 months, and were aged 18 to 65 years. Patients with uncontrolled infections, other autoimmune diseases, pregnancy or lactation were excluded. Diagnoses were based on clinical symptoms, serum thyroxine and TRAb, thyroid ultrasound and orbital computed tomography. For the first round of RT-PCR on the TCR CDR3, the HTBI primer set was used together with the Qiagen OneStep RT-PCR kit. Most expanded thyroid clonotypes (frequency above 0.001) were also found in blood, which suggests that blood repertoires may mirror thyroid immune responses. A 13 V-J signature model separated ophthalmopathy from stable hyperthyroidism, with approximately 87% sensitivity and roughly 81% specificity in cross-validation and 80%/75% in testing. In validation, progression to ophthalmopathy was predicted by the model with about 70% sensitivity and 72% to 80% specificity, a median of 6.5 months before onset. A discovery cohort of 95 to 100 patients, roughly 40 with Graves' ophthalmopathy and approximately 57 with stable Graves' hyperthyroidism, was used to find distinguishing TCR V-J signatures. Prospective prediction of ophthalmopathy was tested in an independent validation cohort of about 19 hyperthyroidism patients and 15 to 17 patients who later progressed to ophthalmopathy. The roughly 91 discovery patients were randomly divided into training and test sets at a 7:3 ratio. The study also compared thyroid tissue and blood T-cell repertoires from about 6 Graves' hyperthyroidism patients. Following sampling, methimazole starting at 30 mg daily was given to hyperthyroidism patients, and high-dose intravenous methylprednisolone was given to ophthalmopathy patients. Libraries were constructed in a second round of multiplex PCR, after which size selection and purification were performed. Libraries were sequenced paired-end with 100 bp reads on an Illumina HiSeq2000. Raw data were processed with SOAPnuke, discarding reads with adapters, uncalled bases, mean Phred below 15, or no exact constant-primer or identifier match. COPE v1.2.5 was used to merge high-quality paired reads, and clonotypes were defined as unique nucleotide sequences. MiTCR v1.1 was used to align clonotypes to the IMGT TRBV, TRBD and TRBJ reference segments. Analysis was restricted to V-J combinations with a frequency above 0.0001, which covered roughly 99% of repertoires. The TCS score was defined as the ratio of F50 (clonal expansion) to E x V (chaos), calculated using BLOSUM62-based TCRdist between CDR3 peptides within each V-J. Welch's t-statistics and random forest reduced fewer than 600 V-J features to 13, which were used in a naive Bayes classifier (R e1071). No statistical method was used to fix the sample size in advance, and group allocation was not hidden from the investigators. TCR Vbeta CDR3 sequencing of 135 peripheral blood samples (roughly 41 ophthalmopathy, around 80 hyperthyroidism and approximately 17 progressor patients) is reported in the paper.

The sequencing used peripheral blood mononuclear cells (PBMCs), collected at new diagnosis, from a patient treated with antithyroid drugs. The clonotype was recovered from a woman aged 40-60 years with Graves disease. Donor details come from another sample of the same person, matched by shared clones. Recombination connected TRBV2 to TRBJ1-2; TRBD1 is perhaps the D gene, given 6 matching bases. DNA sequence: TGTGCCAGCAGGGGCGACAGGATAGGAGGTGGCTACACCTTC. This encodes CASRGDRIGGGYTF.